This T cell receptor (beta chain) was recorded in a study of neurological immune-mediated disorders. One entry per CDR3 protein results from TCRdb running MiXCR on the 5' RACE reads. The table has about 59,000 distinct CDR3 sequences, about an eighth seen once. Ten or more counts support this clonotype. The CDR3 spans 16 residues. V gave up 4 bases and J gave up 6 bases; unmatched junction bases: 6. From germline, CDR1 is SGHKS and CDR2 YYEKEE (reference sequence). The clonotype comes from a woman in her sixties with HTLV-1-associated myelopathy (HAM/TSP). The V call is TRBV5-5, the J call TRBJ2-2; TRBD2 matches at 13 bases. The specimen sequenced was PBMCs. For the CDR3, the DNA is TGTGCCAGCAGCCCGGGACTAGCGGGAAGAGCCGGGGAGCTGTTTTTT. This encodes CASSPGLAGRAGELFF.